This TCR beta chain comes out of a study of CD8+CD57+ T cells in acquired aplastic anemia. Broader study findings: Shared by patients and controls, 25 to 30 CD8+ CDR3s were abundant in patients. Controls and patients did not differ significantly in CD8+ Simpson's diversity.

CDR3 and TCR beta VDJ profiling relied on genomic DNA as the template. TCRdb fed the reads into MiXCR, producing one record per CDR3 protein. The sample lists about 260,000 distinct CDR3 sequences, around 82% seen once, with less than 50% in the top ten. V dropped 0 bases and J dropped 15 bases, with 22 bases sitting between them. Looked up from germline, CDR1 is SGDLS and CDR2 is YYNGEE. CDR3 length: 16 amino acids. As concerns this clonotype: The antigen remains unidentified.

Only patients with CD8+CD57+ cell expansion on flow cytometry were chosen for sequencing. Severe acquired aplastic anemia was present in all patients. Sampling of blood occurred while the patients had still received no therapy. This chain connects TRBV9 to TRBJ2-6; D unresolved. The sample comprised sorted CD4+, CD8+, or CD8+CD57+ T cells (not recorded which) from PBMCs. The clonotype comes from a human donor with aplastic anemia. CDR3 sequence reads: CASSVDMSEFHYGLTF. The CDR3 bases are TGTGCCAGCAGCGTAGACATGAGTGAGTTCCACTATGGCCTGACTTTC.